Following are 23 T cell receptor beta chains from one sample sequenced in a study of blood T cell repertoires in COVID-19. The protocol was immunoSEQ multiplex PCR, while the TCRdb copy is restricted to in-frame clones and leaves out a portion. The sample lists some 110,000 clones, 84% occurring once. The sample taken for sequencing was peripheral blood. These receptors originate from a man in his sixties with acute or convalescent COVID-19.

This clone appeared once. The rearrangement joins TRBV9 to TRBJ2-1; D remains ambiguous. Germline values: CDR1 SGDLS, CDR2 YYNGEE. The CDR3 spans 15 residues. Trimming stripped 0 bases from V and 6 bases from J, with 13 bases between. The CDR3 sequence: CASSVALVAFNEQFF. As DNA, the CDR3 is TGTGCCAGCAGCGTAGCTCTAGTAGCCTTCAATGAGCAGTTCTTC.

This chain joins TRBV11-2 and TRBJ1-6; TRBD1 matches at 9 bases. V gave up 5 bases and J gave up 5 bases; unmatched junction bases: 7. Germline CDR1 and CDR2: SGHAT and FQNNGV. The CDR3 runs 16 residues. The CDR3 DNA reads as TGTGCCAGCAGCCCGACGGACAGGGGAGATAATTCACCCCTCCACTTT. As protein: CASSPTDRGDNSPLHF. Full variable domain (remainder filled in from reference TRBV11-2 and TRBJ1-6): EAGVAQSPRYKIIEKRQSVAFWCNPISGHATLYWYQQILGQGPKLLIQFQNNGVVDDSQLPKDRFSAERLKGVDSTLKIQPAKLEDSAVYLCASSPTDRGDNSPLHFGNGTRLTVT.

This chain joins TRBV5-4 and TRBJ1-1; D uncertain. CDR3 size: 14 residues. CDR1 and CDR2 (germline): SGHNT, YYREEE (reference sequence). Trimming stripped 3 bases from V and 0 bases from J, with 9 bases between. The CDR3 DNA reads as TGTGCCAGCAGCTCCCCCCCGGTGAACACTGAAGCTTTCTTT. Translating gives CASSSPPVNTEAFF.

DNA of the CDR3: TGTGCCAGCAGCGAACTCCGGGACTTCTACAATGAGCAGTTCTTC. Translated, it gives CASSELRDFYNEQFF. The V gene is TRBV13, the J gene TRBJ2-1; D might be TRBD2 (6 bases). V lost 5 bases, J lost 3 bases, and 14 bases lay in between. The CDR3 runs to 15 residues. Germline CDR1 reads PRHDT; CDR2 reads FYEKMQ (reference sequence).

The genes are TRBV5-1 and TRBJ1-5, with a weak D call TRBD1 (5 bases). Trimming removed 1 base from V and 6 bases from J, with 11 bases in between. The CDR3 spans 14 residues. CDR1 is SGHRS, CDR2 YFSETQ, per germline. CDR3 loop: CASSLSGRGQPQHF. In DNA, the CDR3 is TGCGCCAGCAGCTTGTCGGGGAGGGGTCAGCCCCAGCATTTT.

The chain links TRBV6-5 to TRBJ2-2, with no clear D. The V end was cut by 6 bases, the J end by 1 base, with 9 bases between. The germline gives CDR1 MNHEY, CDR2 SVGAGI. The length of the CDR3 is 14 residues. The DNA for the CDR3 is TGTGCCAGCAGGTGGCAGATGAACACCGGGGAGCTGTTTTTT. This translates into CASRWQMNTGELFF.

DNA for the CDR3: TGTGCCAGTAGTATGGGACAGGTCCGCAATCAGCCCCAGCATTTT. This codes for CASSMGQVRNQPQHF. V gene TRBV19 combines with J gene TRBJ1-5, with 8 bases that match TRBD1. Germline CDR1 and CDR2: LNHDA and SQIVND (reference sequence). V gave up 3 bases and J gave up 2 bases; unmatched junction bases: 3. CDR3 length: 15 amino acids.

V and J are TRBV19 and TRBJ1-4; D is perhaps TRBD1 (5 bases). The germline V gene encodes CDR1 LNHDA and CDR2 SQIVND (reference sequence). There are 14 residues in the CDR3. V shed 8 bases and J shed 6 bases, with 16 bases lying between them. CDR3 region: CASGLLLGDEKLFF. DNA of the CDR3: TGTGCCAGTGGGTTGCTGTTAGGGGATGAAAAACTGTTTTTT. The variable domain in full, completed from reference TRBV19 and TRBJ1-4, reads DGGITQSPKYLFRKEGQNVTLSCEQNLNHDAMYWYRQDPGQGLRLIYYSQIVNDFQKGDIAEGYSVSREKKESFPLTVTSAQKNPTAFYLCASGLLLGDEKLFFGSGTQLSVL.

This sequence joins TRBV7-2 and TRBJ2-5; TRBD2 matches 7 bases. The V and J ends lost 5 bases and 2 bases, in that order; junction bases with no gene match: 5. CDR3 length: 14 amino acids. Germline V CDR1 and CDR2: SGHTA, FQGNSA. CDR3 sequence: CASSLQRGQETQYF. The CDR3 nucleotides are TGTGCCAGCAGCCTCCAGCGGGGACAAGAGACCCAGTACTTC.

The V gene is TRBV18, the J gene TRBJ1-5, with no clear D. The CDR3 consists of 16 residues. The germline V and J ends were trimmed by 0 bases and 7 bases, with 16 bases remaining between them. The germline V gene encodes CDR1 KGHSH and CDR2 LQKENI. DNA for the CDR3: TGTGCCAGCTCACCACCGATCCTCGAGGTCTTCCAGCCCCAGCATTTT. It is translated as CASSPPILEVFQPQHF.

This clone was recorded only once. The gene calls are TRBV7-9 and TRBJ2-5; 7 nucleotides match TRBD2. Germline CDR1 is SEHNR and CDR2 is FQNEAQ (reference sequence). The CDR3 extends over 15 amino acids. Trimming removed 5 bases from V and 5 bases from J; junction bases left unmatched: 11. This CDR3 reads CASSLPVLGGETQYF. The DNA of the CDR3 is TGTGCCAGCAGCCTACCTGTGCTCGGGGGGGAGACCCAGTACTTC. Full variable domain (rest looked up from reference TRBV7-9 and TRBJ2-5): DTGVSQNPRHKITKRGQNVTFRCDPISEHNRLYWYRQTLGQGPEFLTYFQNEAQLEKSRLLSDRFSAERPKGSFSTLEIQRTEQGDSAMYLCASSLPVLGGETQYFGPGTRLLVL.

V gene TRBV18 combines with J gene TRBJ1-2, with TRBD1 matching over 8 bases. V lost 3 bases to trimming and J lost 0 bases; unmatched junction nucleotides: 6. CDR3 length: 16 amino acids. Germline V gene lookup returns CDR1 KGHSH and CDR2 LQKENI. The CDR3: CASSPPTGDSNYGYTF. The CDR3 region has the DNA TGTGCCAGCTCACCCCCGACAGGGGATTCTAACTATGGCTACACCTTC.

The rearrangement joins TRBV6-1 to TRBJ1-5, with no clear D. V was shortened by 3 bases and J by 2 bases, with 20 bases between the two germline ends. The CDR3 contains 18 residues. Germline lookup yields CDR1 MNHNS and CDR2 SASEGT. CDR3 sequence (DNA): TGTGCCAGCAGTGAGATTGGACTAGGGAATAGGGGCAATCAGCCCCAGCATTTT. Its protein product is CASSEIGLGNRGNQPQHF.

The chain combines TRBV7-2 with TRBJ2-3, with no clear D. Looked up from germline, CDR1 is SGHTA and CDR2 is FQGNSA. Trimming pared 3 bases from V and 1 base from J, leaving 5 bases between. The CDR3 runs to 13 residues. CDR3 residues: CASSLLGTDTQYF. The CDR3 nucleotides read TGTGCCAGCAGCTTGCTAGGCACAGATACGCAGTATTTT.

The chain combines TRBV5-1 with TRBJ2-1; no reliable D call. The CDR3 contains 16 residues. CDR1 is SGHRS and CDR2 is YFSETQ in the germline V gene. Trimming removed 0 bases from V and 8 bases from J, with 18 bases in between. DNA for the CDR3: TGCGCCAGCAGCTTGGATAGCTCTCGCTCGAACTATGAGCAGTTCTTC. It codes for CASSLDSSRSNYEQFF.

The V call is TRBV2, the J call TRBJ2-7; weak D call: TRBD2 (5 bases). Per germline, CDR1 SNHLY and CDR2 FYNNEI. The CDR3 contains 14 residues. V was trimmed by 8 bases and J by 2 bases, leaving 16 bases between them. CDR3 amino acids: CASPGSYPAYEQYV. The CDR3 DNA reads as TGTGCCAGCCCGGGATCCTACCCCGCCTACGAGCAGTACGTC.

A remark on this clone: This sample also contains other DNA sequences that code for the same CDR3. V and J are TRBV28 and TRBJ2-5, with 8 bases matching TRBD1. J was trimmed by 2 bases and V by 2 bases; bases with no gene match: 4. Germline values: CDR1 MDHEN, CDR2 SYDVKM. There are 15 residues in the CDR3. The CDR3 DNA follows: TGTGCCAGCAGTTTACTCGGACAGGGTCAAGAGACCCAGTACTTC. As protein: CASSLLGQGQETQYF.

The gene calls are TRBV7-9 and TRBJ2-5; 11 nucleotides align to TRBD1. In germline, CDR1 is SEHNR, CDR2 FQNEAQ (reference sequence). The trim removed 5 bases at V and 2 bases at J, leaving 4 bases unmatched. The CDR3 length is 15 residues. The CDR3 region is CASSLGTGGQETQYF. DNA for the CDR3: TGTGCCAGCAGCCTAGGGACAGGGGGACAAGAGACCCAGTACTTC.

The gene calls are TRBV15 and TRBJ1-1, with unresolved D. Deletions cut 0 bases from V and 0 bases from J, with 2 bases between. The germline V gene has CDR1 LNHNV and CDR2 YYDKDF (reference sequence). This CDR3 is built from 13 residues. CDR3 in amino acids: CATSRDMNTEAFF. The CDR3 DNA sequence: TGTGCCACCAGCAGAGATATGAACACTGAAGCTTTCTTT.

The chain couples TRBV5-1 to TRBJ1-6; D unresolved. CDR3 length equals 19 residues. Trimming cost V 0 bases and J 4 bases, with 20 bases left between them. CDR1 is SGHRS and CDR2 is YFSETQ in the germline V gene. The CDR3 nucleotides are TGCGCCAGCAGCTTGGGTATGAGAACGAACAACTATTATAATTCACCCCTCCACTTT. Amino acid sequence: CASSLGMRTNNYYNSPLHF.

This clone is a singleton in its sample. This chain links TRBV5-1 with TRBJ1-1; D is uncertain. Germline values: CDR1 SGHRS, CDR2 YFSETQ. The CDR3 covers 14 residues. The V end was cut by 0 bases, the J end by 6 bases, with 12 bases between. This CDR3 is CASSLAPPDAEAFF. For the CDR3, the DNA is TGCGCCAGCAGCTTGGCCCCCCCAGATGCTGAAGCTTTCTTT. The full variable domain, with the rest looked up from reference TRBV5-1 and TRBJ1-1, is KAGVTQTPRYLIKTRGQQVTLSCSPISGHRSVSWYQQTPGQGLQFLFEYFSETQRNKGNFPGRFSGRQFSNSRSEMNVSTLELGDSALYLCASSLAPPDAEAFFGQGTRLTVV.

This clone was seen a handful of times. The chain is built from TRBV27 and TRBJ2-2; D gene unclear. The CDR3 covers 15 residues. Germline V gene sequence: CDR1 MNHEY, CDR2 SMNVEV (reference sequence). The ends were cut back, 2 bases at V and 1 base at J, with 8 bases in the middle. The CDR3 reads CASSLVLGNTGELFF. The CDR3 DNA reads TGTGCCAGCAGTTTAGTCCTCGGGAACACCGGGGAGCTGTTTTTT.

This clone was counted a few times. The chain is built from TRBV27 and TRBJ2-5; 8 bases fit TRBD2. This CDR3 has 17 amino acids. The germline V gene has CDR1 MNHEY and CDR2 SMNVEV (reference sequence). Trimming cost V 4 bases and J 1 base; bases outside gene matches: 11. The CDR3 DNA sequence: TGTGCCAGCAGTTCCGAACAGCGAGCGGGAGTCCAAGAGACCCAGTACTTC. As protein: CASSSEQRAGVQETQYF.